This is a list of T cell receptor beta chains from one sample in a study of cytomegalovirus exposure and HLA in healthy donors. TCRdb's table, derived via immunoSEQ multiplex PCR, lists solely in-frame clones and lacks some. This table holds over 200,000 clones, around 86% found once. The sample was PBMCs. These receptors all stem from a woman under 30 in good health and CMV-seropositive. Each CDR3 is given with its conserved first and last residue. The D gene is left open where the match is weak. Rows may omit the clone size; those that give it use once, few, many or a size class.

clone_size j_call v_call d_call cdr3_aa cdr3_nt
NA TRBJ1-5 TRBV4-1 NA CASGNGGGNQPQHF TGCGCCAGCGGTAACGGAGGCGGCAATCAGCCCCAGCATTTT
NA TRBJ2-1 TRBV13 NA CASSMPPGLYNEQFF TGTGCCAGCAGCATGCCGCCGGGACTTTACAATGAGCAGTTCTTC
NA TRBJ1-2 TRBV7-9 TRBD1 CASSLTGTGDGYTF TGTGCCAGCAGCTTAACCGGGACAGGGGACGGCTACACCTTC
NA TRBJ1-4 TRBV28 TRBD1 CASSPLRDRDEKLFF TGTGCCAGCAGCCCACTCCGGGACAGGGACGAAAAACTGTTTTTT
NA TRBJ2-1 TRBV19 NA CASSIQGIWNEQFF TGTGCCAGTAGTATACAGGGTATTTGGAATGAGCAGTTCTTC
NA TRBJ1-1 TRBV28 NA CASSLGGYEAFF TGTGCCAGCAGCTTGGGAGGGTATGAAGCTTTCTTT
NA TRBJ2-1 TRBV15 TRBD2 CATSRGATSGNRPRDEQFF TGTGCCACCAGCAGGGGGGCGACTAGCGGGAATCGTCCCCGTGATGAGCAGTTCTTC
NA TRBJ1-2 TRBV28 TRBD1 CASSFMGTGIDYGYTF TGTGCCAGCAGTTTTATGGGGACAGGGATTGACTATGGCTACACCTTC
NA TRBJ2-7 TRBV2 NA CASGDIRAYEQYF TGTGCCAGCGGTGACATTAGAGCCTACGAGCAGTACTTC
NA TRBJ2-1 TRBV7-9 NA CASSYSTTNEQFF TGTGCCAGCAGCTACTCGACGACTAATGAGCAGTTCTTC
NA TRBJ2-3 TRBV9 TRBD2 CASTKREGSPDTQYF TGTGCCAGCACCAAGCGGGAGGGATCGCCAGATACGCAGTATTTT
NA TRBJ2-6 TRBV28 NA CASSNGDTSGANVLTF TGTGCCAGCAGTAATGGGGACACCTCTGGGGCCAACGTCCTGACTTTC
NA TRBJ1-2 TRBV6-1 NA CASSDIFLESGYTF TGTGCCAGCAGTGACATTTTCTTGGAGAGCGGCTACACCTTC
NA TRBJ1-1 TRBV4-1 NA CASSQEEANTEAFF TGCGCCAGCAGCCAAGAGGAGGCGAACACTGAAGCTTTCTTT
NA TRBJ2-7 TRBV5-1 TRBD1 CASSTRGQGLNEQYF TGCGCCAGCAGTACCCGGGGACAGGGCTTGAACGAGCAGTACTTC
NA TRBJ1-2 TRBV19 NA CASRNQGSYGYTF TGTGCCAGTAGGAATCAGGGATCCTATGGCTACACCTTC
NA TRBJ1-3 TRBV4-1 NA CASSQDRAIGNTIYF TGCGCCAGCAGCCAAGACAGGGCGATCGGAAACACCATATATTTT
NA TRBJ2-7 TRBV10-1 NA CASSEGGALEQYF TGCGCCAGCAGTGAAGGGGGGGCCCTGGAGCAGTACTTC
NA TRBJ1-2 TRBV5-4 NA CASSLGGAGGYTF TGTGCCAGCAGCTTGGGGGGCGCCGGGGGCTACACCTTC
NA TRBJ2-1 TRBV27 NA CASTRQRGDEQFF TGTGCCAGCACCCGACAGCGTGGGGATGAGCAGTTCTTC
once TRBJ2-1 TRBV14 TRBD2 CASSPRTSGTVNEQFF TGTGCCAGCAGCCCGAGGACTAGCGGGACAGTCAATGAGCAGTTCTTC
NA TRBJ1-4 TRBV4-1 TRBD1 CASSWSAGTGYEKLFF TGCGCCAGCAGCTGGTCGGCCGGGACAGGGTATGAAAAACTGTTTTTT
NA TRBJ2-7 TRBV5-1 TRBD1 CASSIGQGSTYEQYF TGCGCCAGCAGCATAGGACAGGGGTCAACCTACGAGCAGTACTTC
NA TRBJ2-7 TRBV19 NA CASSTLGRDSGYEQYF TGTGCCAGTAGTACCCTGGGCCGGGACTCCGGATACGAGCAGTACTTC
many TRBJ2-7 TRBV14 NA CASSPRAGASSYEQYF TGTGCCAGCAGCCCCCGCGCAGGGGCGAGCTCCTACGAGCAGTACTTC
NA TRBJ2-1 TRBV25-1 NA CASSEGVGVGYNEQFF TGTGCCAGCAGTGAAGGGGTGGGAGTGGGTTACAATGAGCAGTTCTTC
NA TRBJ2-2 TRBV18 NA CASSPGQNTGELFF TGTGCCAGCTCACCCGGACAGAACACCGGGGAGCTGTTTTTT
NA TRBJ2-7 TRBV27 NA CASSFGFEPYEQYF TGTGCCAGCAGTTTCGGGTTTGAGCCCTACGAGCAGTACTTC
NA TRBJ2-5 TRBV28 TRBD2 CASSPRGLAAYQETQYF TGTGCCAGCAGTCCCCGAGGACTAGCGGCGTACCAAGAGACCCAGTACTTC
once TRBJ2-3 TRBV6-4 TRBD2 CASSGTSGSEDTQYF TGTGCCAGCAGTGGGACTAGCGGGAGTGAAGATACGCAGTATTTT
NA TRBJ1-2 TRBV20-1 NA CSAAGGYTF TGCAGTGCCGCCGGGGGGTACACCTTC
NA TRBJ2-7 TRBV27 NA CASSSFGHLSSYEQYF TGTGCCAGCAGTTCGTTCGGACACCTCAGCTCCTACGAGCAGTACTTC
NA TRBJ2-7 TRBV5-1 TRBD2 CASSLWPSGRTVPDYEQYF TGCGCCAGCAGCTTGTGGCCCAGCGGGAGGACTGTTCCGGACTACGAGCAGTACTTC
NA TRBJ1-5 TRBV7-2 TRBD1 CASSPRQGAWQPQHF TGTGCCAGCAGCCCTAGACAGGGGGCATGGCAGCCCCAGCATTTT
NA TRBJ2-2 TRBV5-1 NA CASSSENTGELFF TGCGCCAGCAGCTCAGAGAACACCGGGGAGCTGTTTTTT
NA TRBJ1-1 TRBV27 TRBD1 CASRRTGTMNTEAFF TGTGCCAGCCGCCGGACAGGGACCATGAACACTGAAGCTTTCTTT
NA TRBJ2-1 TRBV6-4 TRBD2 CASSASGESYNEQFF TGTGCCAGCAGTGCTAGCGGAGAGTCCTACAATGAGCAGTTCTTC
few TRBJ2-7 TRBV2 TRBD2 CASSESSGAYEQYF TGTGCCAGCAGTGAATCTAGCGGGGCCTACGAGCAGTACTTC
NA TRBJ2-7 TRBV27 TRBD2 CASSVGRAYEQYF TGTGCCAGCAGTGTGGGGAGGGCCTACGAGCAGTACTTC
NA TRBJ1-2 TRBV29-1 NA CSVSWGGDGYTF TGCAGCGTCTCCTGGGGGGGGGACGGCTACACCTTC
few TRBJ1-2 TRBV7-9 NA CASSPEVLASTF TGTGCCAGCAGCCCCGAAGTCCTGGCTAGCACCTTC
NA TRBJ2-7 TRBV7-2 NA CASSSTRLEQYF TGTGCCAGCAGCTCCACTAGGCTCGAGCAGTACTTC
NA TRBJ1-5 TRBV6-6 NA CASSYSPGWDQPQHF TGTGCCAGCAGTTACTCACCAGGGTGGGATCAGCCCCAGCATTTT
NA TRBJ2-7 TRBV7-6 TRBD2 CASSPVARGDEQYF TGTGCCAGCAGCCCGGTCGCACGGGGGGACGAGCAGTACTTC
NA TRBJ1-1 TRBV10-3 NA CAISARGPAEAFF TGTGCCATCAGTGCCAGGGGTCCCGCTGAAGCTTTCTTT
once TRBJ2-5 TRBV4-1 TRBD2 CASSQDWNLAAGGTQYF TGCGCCAGCAGCCAAGATTGGAATCTAGCGGCAGGAGGGACCCAGTACTTC
NA TRBJ1-2 TRBV5-1 TRBD1 CASSWGTGADGYTF TGCGCCAGCAGCTGGGGGACAGGGGCGGATGGCTACACCTTC